The sample holds many counts of the clone carrying this TCR beta chain. The CDR3 length is 13 residues. The germline V and J ends were trimmed by 3 bases and 5 bases, with 13 bases remaining between them. Germline loops: CDR1 DFQATT, CDR2 SNEGSKA (reference sequence). Libraries were prepared by immunoSEQ multiplex PCR; TCRdb keeps only in-frame clonotypes and omits some of them. The sample lists fewer than 500,000 clones, approximately 80% occurring once. The record originates from a study of blood T cell repertoires in COVID-19. About the research overall: Collection of acute and convalescent COVID-19 samples took place in the United States, Italy and Spain.

Sequencing was carried out using peripheral blood. The chain combines TRBV20-1 with TRBJ1-2; TRBD1 is a possible D gene (6 bases). The sequence was obtained from a human donor with acute or convalescent COVID-19. The donor label of this sample is uncertain. This chain's CDR3 is CSASAGQPYGYTF. The CDR3 bases are TGCAGTGCTAGTGCAGGACAGCCTTATGGCTACACCTTC.